The rows below give T cell receptor beta chains drawn from one sample of a study of cytomegalovirus exposure and HLA in healthy donors. The table came from immunoSEQ multiplex PCR; TCRdb's copy has only in-frame clones and leaves some out. The table shows 160,000 or so clones, with approximately 76% occurring only once. Sequencing was carried out using PBMCs. Receptors originate from a man in his sixties in good health and CMV-seronegative. The CDR3 runs from the conserved cysteine through the conserved F or W. Fields, in order: D gene, V gene, J gene, clone size, CDR3 DNA, CDR3 protein. A D gene is named only where the DNA matches it firmly. Clone size is given for some rows only: seen once, a few or many times, or a class if the clone is expanded.

D: -; V: TRBV11-2; J: TRBJ1-5; size: -; DNA: TGTGCCAGCAGCTTAGATCCCGGAGGAAATCAGCCCCAGCATTTT; CDR3: CASSLDPGGNQPQHF
D: -; V: TRBV21-1; J: TRBJ2-6; size: -; DNA: TGTGCCAGCAGCAAAGAGGGACAGGGGGCGTTTTTATCTGGGGCCAACGTCCTGACTTTC; CDR3: CASSKEGQGAFLSGANVLTF
D: -; V: TRBV5-4; J: TRBJ2-5; size: -; DNA: TGTGCCAGCAGCCCGGGGGGCTCCCGAAGGGGTGGGGAGACCCAGTACTTC; CDR3: CASSPGGSRRGGETQYF
D: TRBD1; V: TRBV30; J: TRBJ1-3; size: few; DNA: TGTGCCTGGCAGGGGGCTGGAAACACCATATATTTT; CDR3: CAWQGAGNTIYF
D: -; V: TRBV6-5; J: TRBJ2-7; size: -; DNA: TGTGCCAGCAGTGCAGGGGTGGATTACGAGCAGTACTTC; CDR3: CASSAGVDYEQYF
D: TRBD1; V: TRBV4-3; J: TRBJ2-7; size: -; DNA: TGCGCCAGCAGCCGATCCCCGGGACAGGACTCCTACGAGCAGTACTTC; CDR3: CASSRSPGQDSYEQYF
D: TRBD2; V: TRBV15; J: TRBJ2-7; size: -; DNA: TGTGCCACCAGCCCAGCGGGGGGAATCTACGAGCAGTACTTC; CDR3: CATSPAGGIYEQYF
D: -; V: TRBV2; J: TRBJ1-4; size: -; DNA: TGTGCCAGCTATAAAAGCCCTGCAACTAATGAAAAACTGTTTTTT; CDR3: CASYKSPATNEKLFF
D: TRBD2; V: TRBV19; J: TRBJ2-3; size: -; DNA: TGTGCCAGCCGGAGACCTGGGACTAGCGGCCTCCGGGATACGCAGTATTTT; CDR3: CASRRPGTSGLRDTQYF
D: TRBD1; V: TRBV18; J: TRBJ1-3; size: once; DNA: TGTGCCAGCTCACCTGTTCCAGGGACAGGCAACACCATATATTTT; CDR3: CASSPVPGTGNTIYF
D: TRBD2; V: TRBV4-3; J: TRBJ2-1; size: -; DNA: TGCGCCAGCAGCCAAGCTAGCGGGTTTTACAATGAGCAGTTCTTC; CDR3: CASSQASGFYNEQFF
D: -; V: TRBV11-2; J: TRBJ2-5; size: once; DNA: TGTGCCAGCAGCCCTTTCGGTTTACAAGAGACCCAGTACTTC; CDR3: CASSPFGLQETQYF
D: -; V: TRBV28; J: TRBJ2-1; size: -; DNA: TGTGCCAGCCTCGGTGCGGGAATCTCCTACAATGAGCAGTTCTTC; CDR3: CASLGAGISYNEQFF
D: -; V: TRBV18; J: TRBJ1-3; size: -; DNA: TGTGCCATCCCTACAGGGTCTGGAAACACCATATATTTT; CDR3: CAIPTGSGNTIYF
D: TRBD2; V: TRBV5-1; J: TRBJ2-3; size: -; DNA: TGCGCCAGTATTAGCGGGGGGGATACGAGCACAGATACGCAGTATTTT; CDR3: CASISGGDTSTDTQYF
D: -; V: TRBV6-5; J: TRBJ2-7; size: -; DNA: TGTGCCAGCAGTTACGATTGGACTCCTGCTCACGAGCAGTACTTC; CDR3: CASSYDWTPAHEQYF
D: -; V: TRBV19; J: TRBJ2-2; size: -; DNA: TGTGCCAGTAGTATAGCCCCACAGGGTAAACCCGGGGAGCTGTTTTTT; CDR3: CASSIAPQGKPGELFF
D: -; V: TRBV4-1; J: TRBJ1-5; size: -; DNA: TGCGCCAGCAGCCAAGAAGGGCAAGGGTTCTCGGACAGTAGCAATCAGCCCCAGCATTTT; CDR3: CASSQEGQGFSDSSNQPQHF
D: -; V: TRBV18; J: TRBJ2-7; size: -; DNA: TGTGCCAGCTCACCCCTAGACCCCCGCTCCTACGAGCAGTACTTC; CDR3: CASSPLDPRSYEQYF
D: TRBD1; V: TRBV9; J: TRBJ1-6; size: -; DNA: TGTGCCAGCAGCGCCCACGTTTACAGGGGTGGGAATTCACCCCTCCACTTT; CDR3: CASSAHVYRGGNSPLHF
D: -; V: TRBV14; J: TRBJ1-4; size: once; DNA: TGTGCCGGCAGCCAAGGTACACAGTTGGGTGTCGCGACTAATGAAAAACTGTTTTTT; CDR3: CAGSQGTQLGVATNEKLFF
D: -; V: TRBV5-4; J: TRBJ2-2; size: -; DNA: TGTGCCAGCAGACAACCTCAGGACACCGGGGAGCTGTTTTTT; CDR3: CASRQPQDTGELFF
D: TRBD2; V: TRBV6-5; J: TRBJ2-5; size: -; DNA: TGTGCCAGCAGTCGCGGGGGGGGTAGAGAGACCCAGTACTTC; CDR3: CASSRGGGRETQYF
D: -; V: TRBV19; J: TRBJ2-1; size: -; DNA: TGTGCCAGCTCCGGGACAACCCACAATGAGCAGTTCTTC; CDR3: CASSGTTHNEQFF
D: TRBD1; V: TRBV27; J: TRBJ2-7; size: -; DNA: TGTGCCAGCAGTCATACCGGGACAGGGCTCTACGAGCAGTACTTC; CDR3: CASSHTGTGLYEQYF